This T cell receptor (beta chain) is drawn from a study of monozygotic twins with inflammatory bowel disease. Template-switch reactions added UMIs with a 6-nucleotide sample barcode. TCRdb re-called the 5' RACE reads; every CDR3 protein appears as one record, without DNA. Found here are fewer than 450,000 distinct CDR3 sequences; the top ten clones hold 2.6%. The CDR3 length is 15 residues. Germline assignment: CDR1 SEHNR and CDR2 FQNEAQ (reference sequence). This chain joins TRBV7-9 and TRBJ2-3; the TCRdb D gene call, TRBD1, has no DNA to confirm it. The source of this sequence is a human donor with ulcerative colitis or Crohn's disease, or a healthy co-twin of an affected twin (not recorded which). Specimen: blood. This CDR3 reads CASSSGTGATDTQYF. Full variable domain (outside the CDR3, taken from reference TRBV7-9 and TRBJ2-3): DTGVSQNPRHKITKRGQNVTFRCDPISEHNRLYWYRQTLGQGPEFLTYFQNEAQLEKSRLLSDRFSAERPKGSFSTLEIQRTEQGDSAMYLCASSSGTGATDTQYFGPGTRLTVL.